These 30 T cell receptor beta chains originate from one sample sequenced in a study of blood T cell repertoires in COVID-19. The protocol was immunoSEQ multiplex PCR, while the TCRdb copy is restricted to in-frame clones and leaves out a portion. The repertoire consists of some 220,000 clones, with roughly 85% occurring once and the leading ten covering roughly 5%. Sequencing input: peripheral blood. The receptors were sampled from a man aged 45-65 years with COVID-19, enrolled during active disease.

This chain joins TRBV27 and TRBJ1-2, with 10 bases fitting TRBD1. The V gene's germline CDR1 is MNHEY and CDR2 SMNVEV (reference sequence). The CDR3 covers 14 residues. V dropped 7 bases and J dropped 5; count of bases not matched to a gene: 7. CDR3 protein: CASTLRQGAYGYTF. DNA of the CDR3: TGTGCCAGCACTCTTCGACAGGGGGCATATGGCTACACCTTC.

The rearrangement joins TRBV29-1 to TRBJ2-7; no reliable D call. The CDR3 length is 11 residues. Germline V gene lookup returns CDR1 SQVTM and CDR2 ANQGSEA. Between the trimmed V and J ends, which lost 4 bases and 4 bases, there was a span of 8 bases. In nucleotides, the CDR3 is TGCAGCGTTGCTCTACAGTACGAGCAGTACTTC. It specifies CSVALQYEQYF.

V is TRBV9 and J is TRBJ2-3, with a weak D call TRBD2 (7 bases). CDR3 size: 15 residues. Germline lookup yields CDR1 SGDLS and CDR2 YYNGEE. V gave up 0 bases and J gave up 4 bases, with 12 bases separating them. The CDR3 bases are TGTGCCAGCAGCGTAGAAGGGGGGGGCGCAGATACGCAGTATTTT. Amino acid sequence: CASSVEGGGADTQYF.

The chain recombines TRBV6-1 with TRBJ1-5, with unresolved D. Germline V gene sequence: CDR1 MNHNS, CDR2 SASEGT. V lost 3 bases and J lost 3, with 9 bases in between. The CDR3 runs to 14 residues. The CDR3 region is CASSEGMINQPQHF. CDR3 sequence (DNA): TGTGCCAGCAGTGAGGGCATGATCAATCAGCCCCAGCATTTT.

This clone was seen a few times. The rearrangement joins TRBV5-4 to TRBJ1-2; 9 bases match TRBD1. The germline V gene encodes CDR1 SGHNT and CDR2 YYREEE (reference sequence). The CDR3 is made up of 16 amino acids. V was clipped by 0 bases and J by 5 bases; unmatched bases: 8. In nucleotides, the CDR3 is TGTGCCAGCAGCTTGGCCCCGGGACAGGGCGGGTATGGCTACACCTTC. This sequence encodes CASSLAPGQGGYGYTF.

This clone appeared a single time. V is TRBV9 and J is TRBJ1-3; 7 bases agree with TRBD1. The CDR3 spans 14 residues. Germline V gives CDR1 SGDLS, CDR2 YYNGEE. The trim removed 5 bases at V and 4 bases at J, leaving 6 bases unmatched. DNA for the CDR3: TGTGCCAGCAGTGCAGGACAGGCCGGAAACACCATATATTTT. The encoded protein is CASSAGQAGNTIYF.

The chain has TRBV4-2 and TRBJ2-2; TRBD2 matches 12 bases. Per the germline V gene, CDR1 is LGHNA and CDR2 is YNFKEQ. This CDR3 contains 16 residues. Trimming took 4 bases from V and 1 from J; bases not matched to a gene: 1. The CDR3 nucleotides are TGTGCCAGCAGCCGGACTAGCGGGGAGAACACCGGGGAGCTGTTTTTT. Translation gives CASSRTSGENTGELFF.

The chain employs TRBV10-2 and TRBJ2-2; no definite D call. The germline gives CDR1 WSHSY, CDR2 SAAADI. CDR3 length equals 14 residues. The V gene lost 2 bases and the J gene lost 2 bases, with 6 bases spanning the gap. The CDR3 nucleotides are TGCGCCAGCAGTGAGGTTCCAAACACCGGGGAGCTGTTTTTT. This gives the protein CASSEVPNTGELFF.

In this sample, this clone turned up a few times. The genes are TRBV7-9 and TRBJ1-1; TRBD1 might be the D (5 bases). Trimming removed 7 bases at V and 4 bases at J, with 13 bases between. CDR3 length: 13 residues. Looked up from germline, CDR1 is SEHNR and CDR2 is FQNEAQ (reference sequence). The DNA of the CDR3 is TGTGCCAGCACGTTCGGGGGTGTCACTGAAGCTTTCTTT. This gives the protein CASTFGGVTEAFF.

CDR3 region: CASSQDVNRGGNTIYF. The CDR3 DNA follows: TGCGCCAGCAGCCAAGATGTGAACAGGGGTGGAAACACCATATATTTT. The V gene is TRBV4-3, the J gene TRBJ1-3; 7 bases are shared with TRBD1. The CDR3 has 16 residues. In germline, CDR1 is LGHNA, CDR2 YSLEER. J lost 3 bases, V lost 0 bases, and 5 bases had no gene match.

J is TRBJ2-1 and V is TRBV5-1; 8 bases are a match to TRBD2. With V trimmed by 7 bases and J by 2 bases, 14 bases remained unmatched. The CDR3 totals 17 residues. Looked up from germline, CDR1 is SGHRS and CDR2 is YFSETQ. Here the CDR3 DNA reads TGCGCCAGCGACCAACGGGGGGGCCCAGTGCCCTACAATGAGCAGTTCTTC. As protein: CASDQRGGPVPYNEQFF.

This chain links TRBV27 with TRBJ2-7; no reliable D call. V lost 5 bases and J lost 2, with 10 bases in between. CDR3 size: 13 residues. Germline V gives CDR1 MNHEY, CDR2 SMNVEV (reference sequence). The CDR3 here is CASSDRQTYEQYF. In nucleotides, the CDR3 is TGTGCCAGCAGTGACCGACAAACCTACGAGCAGTACTTC.

The chain is built from TRBV27 and TRBJ2-6; a weak D match, TRBD2 (5 bases). The germline gives CDR1 MNHEY, CDR2 SMNVEV (reference sequence). The CDR3 extends over 16 amino acids. V shed 8 bases and J shed 2 bases, with 16 bases lying between them. The CDR3 spells CASAQRFLAGANVLTF. In nucleotides, the CDR3 is TGTGCCAGCGCCCAGCGGTTTCTGGCTGGGGCCAACGTCCTGACTTTC.

In its sample, this clone was seen a few times. The chain couples TRBV25-1 to TRBJ2-1; 8 bases are a match to TRBD2. CDR3 length: 16 amino acids. From germline, CDR1 is MGHDK and CDR2 SYGVNS. V was pared by 1 base and J by 3 bases, with 5 bases of the junction left unmatched. CDR3 sequence: CASSEFGGGHYNEQFF. The CDR3 coding sequence is TGTGCCAGCAGTGAATTCGGGGGGGGCCACTACAATGAGCAGTTCTTC.

The J gene is TRBJ2-1, the V gene TRBV10-2; 7 bases match TRBD1. The germline gives CDR1 WSHSY, CDR2 SAAADI. The CDR3 consists of 15 residues. The V gene end was trimmed by 7 bases and the J gene end by 1 base; junction bases not matched to a gene: 7. The CDR3 protein is CASKPGQSSYNEQFF. Here the CDR3 DNA reads TGCGCCAGCAAACCGGGACAGAGTTCCTACAATGAGCAGTTCTTC.

The chain links TRBV20-1 to TRBJ2-1; TRBD2 agrees at 9 bases. J lost 4 bases, V lost 3 bases, and 7 bases had no gene match. The germline V gene encodes CDR1 DFQATT and CDR2 SNEGSKA (reference sequence). The CDR3 sequence is 15 residues long. DNA of the CDR3: TGCAGTGCTAGTCAAGCGGGGGGCCAATACAATGAGCAGTTCTTC. Translating it yields CSASQAGGQYNEQFF.

The chain links TRBV7-9 to TRBJ2-1; 9 bases align to TRBD2. Germline loops: CDR1 SEHNR, CDR2 FQNEAQ (reference sequence). This CDR3 comprises 15 residues. J was trimmed by 10 bases and V by 1 base; bases with no gene match: 8. The CDR3 loop reads CASSLGSSGAEEQFF. The CDR3 DNA is TGTGCCAGCAGCTTAGGATCTAGCGGGGCTGAGGAGCAGTTCTTC. The full variable domain, completed using reference TRBV7-9 and TRBJ2-1, is DTGVSQNPRHKITKRGQNVTFRCDPISEHNRLYWYRQTLGQGPEFLTYFQNEAQLEKSRLLSDRFSAERPKGSFSTLEIQRTEQGDSAMYLCASSLGSSGAEEQFFGPGTRLTVL.

The chain uses TRBV6-2 or TRBV6-3 and TRBJ1-6; TRBD1 is a possible D gene (6 bases). V was trimmed by 0 bases and J by 9 bases, leaving 21 bases between them. CDR3 length: 18 residues. Germline CDR1 reads MNHEY; CDR2 reads SVGEGT. CDR3 nucleotide sequence: TGTGCCAGCAGTTACTCTGATCCCTACAGGGTGGTGAGTTCACCCCTCCACTTT. It codes for CASSYSDPYRVVSSPLHF.

V is TRBV14 and J is TRBJ2-1; 7 nucleotides match TRBD1. The CDR3 has 14 amino acids. V lost 1 base, J lost 12 bases, and 9 bases stayed unmatched. Germline CDR1 SGHDN, CDR2 FVKESK. CDR3 protein: CASSQGGQGVRQFF. The CDR3 region has the DNA TGTGCCAGCAGCCAAGGGGGTCAGGGGGTCAGGCAGTTCTTC.

The chain is built from TRBV29-1 and TRBJ1-2; the D gene is possibly TRBD1 (5 bases). The V end lost 6 bases, the J end lost 2 bases, and 10 bases lay between the germline ends. This CDR3 has 12 amino acids. Per the germline V gene, CDR1 is SQVTM and CDR2 is ANQGSEA. DNA of the CDR3: TGCAGCGTCGCGGACACGAACTATGGCTACACCTTC. This translates into CSVADTNYGYTF.

On this clone: The same CDR3 arises from other DNA sequences in this sample as well. V is TRBV7-2 and J is TRBJ2-1, with a tentative D call TRBD2 (5 bases). V was cut by 6 bases and J by 0 bases, with 12 bases left in between. This CDR3 spans 15 amino acids. Germline V gene lookup returns CDR1 SGHTA and CDR2 FQGNSA. CDR3: CASSSTGSSYNEQFF. The CDR3 DNA follows: TGTGCCAGCAGTTCTACGGGGAGCTCCTACAATGAGCAGTTCTTC.

The chain is built from TRBV25-1 and TRBJ2-1; 11 bases line up with TRBD2. The CDR3 has 18 residues. Germline assignment: CDR1 MGHDK and CDR2 SYGVNS. V was pared by 5 bases and J by 3 bases, with 12 bases of the junction left unmatched. The CDR3 protein is CASSKTSGAHFFYNEQFF. The DNA for the CDR3 is TGTGCCAGCAGTAAGACTAGCGGGGCTCACTTTTTCTACAATGAGCAGTTCTTC. The whole variable domain, remainder taken from reference TRBV25-1 and TRBJ2-1, is EADIYQTPRYLVIGTGKKITLECSQTMGHDKMYWYQQDPGMELHLIHYSYGVNSTEKGDLSSESTVSRIRTEHFPLTLESARPSHTSQYLCASSKTSGAHFFYNEQFFGPGTRLTVL.

The CDR3 is CASGRTLNTEAFF. The CDR3 DNA reads as TGTGCCAGCGGCAGGACATTGAACACTGAAGCTTTCTTT. This rearrangement joins TRBV2 to TRBJ1-1; D is possibly TRBD1 (5 bases). V was cut by 8 bases and J by 0 bases, with 10 bases left in between. CDR1 is SNHLY and CDR2 is FYNNEI in the germline V gene. The CDR3 length is 13 residues.

The chain has TRBV7-8 and TRBJ2-5, with TRBD2 matching over 11 bases. CDR1 and CDR2 from the germline V gene are SGHVS and FQNEAQ. The CDR3 loop spans 16 amino acids. The J segment lost 0 bases and the V segment lost 5 bases, leaving 5 bases of the junction unmatched. CDR3 sequence (DNA): TGTGCCAGCAGCGAACTAGCGGGGGCTGACCAAGAGACCCAGTACTTC. Its protein product is CASSELAGADQETQYF.

V and J are TRBV7-2 and TRBJ2-4; perhaps TRBD2 as D (6 bases). V was shortened by 5 bases and J by 5 bases, with 16 bases between the two germline ends. There are 15 residues in the CDR3. CDR1 is SGHTA, CDR2 FQGNSA, per germline. CDR3 region: CASSKDHSGQNIQYF. DNA of the CDR3: TGTGCCAGCAGCAAAGACCATAGCGGTCAAAACATTCAGTACTTC.

This clone was seen just once. The CDR3 nucleotides read TGTGCCAGCAGCCCATGGACAGCCACCTACGAGCAGTACTTC. Translating gives CASSPWTATYEQYF. The V and J genes are TRBV3-1 (or the pseudogene TRBV3-2) and TRBJ2-7, with D perhaps TRBD1 (6 bases). Germline V gene data show CDR1 as LGHDT and CDR2 as YNNKEL (reference sequence). The V gene lost 4 bases and the J gene lost 2 bases, with 12 bases spanning the gap. The CDR3 consists of 14 residues.

The chain combines TRBV20-1 with TRBJ1-1; D gene ambiguous. V lost 1 base and J lost 2, with 2 bases in between. CDR1 is DFQATT, CDR2 SNEGSKA, per germline (reference sequence). The CDR3 has 11 amino acids. CDR3 sequence (DNA): TGCAGTGCTAGAGCAAACACTGAAGCTTTCTTT. This translates into CSARANTEAFF.

This rearrangement joins TRBV5-1 to TRBJ2-7; D might be TRBD1 (6 bases). CDR1 and CDR2 from the germline V gene are SGHRS and YFSETQ. This CDR3 is built from 15 residues. V lost 5 bases and J 5 bases, leaving 20 bases between the germline ends. The CDR3 loop is CASRRDRDTANEQYF. CDR3 DNA sequence: TGCGCCAGCAGACGGGATAGGGACACCGCTAACGAGCAGTACTTC.

Only one count was recorded for this clone. The rearrangement joins TRBV5-5 to TRBJ1-4; D call uncertain. The germline V gene encodes CDR1 SGHKS and CDR2 YYEKEE (reference sequence). Trimming stripped 4 bases from V and 5 bases from J, with 12 bases between. The CDR3 contains 14 residues. This chain's CDR3 is CASSPRELNEKLFF. As DNA, the CDR3 is TGTGCCAGCAGCCCGAGGGAGCTGAATGAAAAACTGTTTTTT. Supplemented by reference TRBV5-5 and TRBJ1-4, the full variable domain reads DAGVTQSPTHLIKTRGQQVTLRCSPISGHKSVSWYQQVLGQGPQFIFQYYEKEERGRGNFPDRFSARQFPNYSSELNVNALLLGDSALYLCASSPRELNEKLFFGSGTQLSVL.

V usage is TRBV9 and J usage is TRBJ1-1; 7 bases map to TRBD1. Germline V gene sequence: CDR1 SGDLS, CDR2 YYNGEE. The CDR3 sequence is 15 residues long. Trimming took 4 bases from V and 4 from J; bases not matched to a gene: 10. In DNA, the CDR3 is TGTGCCAGCAGCTTACGGACAGGCCCCCCCACTGAAGCTTTCTTT. Its protein is CASSLRTGPPTEAFF.